What follows are 13 T cell receptor beta chains derived from one specimen sequenced in a study of T cells after yellow fever vaccination. TCRdb reprocessed the 5' RACE reads with MiXCR, giving one entry per CDR3 protein. The sample includes around 400,000 distinct CDR3 sequences, approximately 10% of them seen just once. The sequencing used PBMCs, collected on the day of the first yellow fever vaccination. The origin of the receptors is a young man who received the YFV17D yellow fever vaccine.

This clonotype was detected only a few times. The CDR3 region is CASSHLTENTEAFF. The DNA of the CDR3 is TGTGCCAGTAGTCACCTGACAGAGAACACTGAAGCTTTCTTT. This sequence joins TRBV19 and TRBJ1-1; D possibly corresponds to TRBD1 (5 bases). Germline V gene data show CDR1 as LNHDA and CDR2 as SQIVND (reference sequence). V shed 5 bases and J shed 1 base, with 11 bases lying between them. The CDR3 runs 14 residues. Looking up the rest from reference TRBV19 and TRBJ1-1 gives the full variable domain: DGGITQSPKYLFRKEGQNVTLSCEQNLNHDAMYWYRQDPGQGLRLIYYSQIVNDFQKGDIAEGYSVSREKKESFPLTVTSAQKNPTAFYLCASSHLTENTEAFFGQGTRLTVV.

The V and J genes are TRBV5-1 and TRBJ2-3; D remains unclear. Germline V lookup: CDR1 SGHRS, CDR2 YFSETQ. This CDR3 has 15 residues. V lost 0 bases and J lost 1, with 9 bases in between. DNA of the CDR3: TGCGCCAGCAGCTTGGGGCCGGCCGGCACAGATACGCAGTATTTT. Amino acids: CASSLGPAGTDTQYF.

This clonotype was detected ten times or more. The chain links TRBV6-2 or TRBV6-3 to TRBJ2-7, with 9 positions matching TRBD1. From germline, CDR1 is MNHEY and CDR2 SVGEGT. This CDR3 is built from 15 residues. J gave up 5 bases and V 2 bases, and 7 bases lay outside the gene matches. CDR3 sequence reads: CASSYAGTGFHEQYF. CDR3 sequence (DNA): TGTGCCAGCAGTTACGCCGGGACAGGGTTCCACGAGCAGTACTTC.

V is TRBV4-3 and J is TRBJ1-2; 7 bases are shared with TRBD1. The germline V gene has CDR1 LGHNA and CDR2 YSLEER. This CDR3 region has 15 residues. Trimming took 6 bases from V and 4 from J; bases not matched to a gene: 11. CDR3 protein: CASRNDRVGSYGYTF. CDR3 sequence (DNA): TGCGCCAGCAGGAACGACAGGGTAGGGTCCTATGGCTACACCTTC.

The chain couples TRBV3-1 to TRBJ2-5; 10 bases are shared with TRBD2. V lost 4 bases to trimming and J lost 0 bases; unmatched junction nucleotides: 11. Germline values: CDR1 LGHDT, CDR2 YNNKEL (reference sequence). The CDR3 runs 18 residues. The CDR3: CASSPRFSGGRYQETQYF. As DNA, the CDR3 is TGTGCCAGCAGCCCCCGGTTTAGCGGGGGGCGATACCAAGAGACCCAGTACTTC.

This clonotype was observed a handful of times. The chain joins TRBV20-1 to TRBJ2-2; the D is unclear. V lost 7 bases, J lost 0 bases, and 9 bases lay in between. CDR3 size: 13 residues. Looked up from germline, CDR1 is DFQATT and CDR2 is SNEGSKA (reference sequence). CDR3 DNA: TGCAGTGTCAGACAATCGAACACCGGGGAGCTGTTTTTT. This translates into CSVRQSNTGELFF.

The chain employs TRBV4-1 and TRBJ1-4, with D possibly matching TRBD1 (5 bases). The CDR3 consists of 16 residues. CDR1 and CDR2 (germline): MGHRA, YSYEKL. Trimming shortened V by 3 bases and J by 0 bases, and 11 bases separated the two germline ends. CDR3 protein: CASSHPGGATNEKLFF. CDR3 coding DNA: TGCGCCAGCAGCCACCCCGGGGGGGCAACTAATGAAAAACTGTTTTTT.

This clonotype was detected only a few times. The rearrangement links TRBV6-1 to TRBJ2-7; 10 bases agree with TRBD1. This CDR3 is 16 amino acids long. Germline CDR1 and CDR2: MNHNS and SASEGT. V gave up 6 bases and J gave up 5 bases; unmatched junction bases: 13. The CDR3 DNA is TGTGCCAGCAGCCCCACCGGGACAGGGGCCTCGAACGAGCAGTACTTC. Protein: CASSPTGTGASNEQYF.

This clonotype has just a few counts. This sequence joins TRBV7-3 and TRBJ1-1; tentative D call: TRBD1 (6 bases). CDR1 SGHTA and CDR2 FQGTGA come from the germline V gene. V lost 6 bases, J lost 4 bases, and 12 bases lay in between. The CDR3 spans 13 residues. For the CDR3, the DNA is TGTGCCAGCAGGCCACAGGGTGCCACTGAAGCTTTCTTT. It yields the protein CASRPQGATEAFF.

This clonotype was picked up a small number of times. The genes are TRBV7-8 and TRBJ2-1; 7 bases line up with TRBD2. J lost 0 bases, V lost 9 bases, and 8 bases had no gene match. CDR1 is SGHVS, CDR2 FQNEAQ, per germline. The CDR3 has 15 residues. The CDR3 protein is CASTRGGGSYNEQFF. CDR3 DNA: TGTGCCAGTACACGTGGCGGGGGCTCCTACAATGAGCAGTTCTTC.

This clonotype showed up just a few times. The chain is built from TRBV7-9 and TRBJ1-1, with D unclear. CDR1 and CDR2 (germline): SEHNR, FQNEAQ (reference sequence). V lost 1 base to trimming and J lost 2 bases, with 8 bases between them. This CDR3 is built from 14 residues. In nucleotides, the CDR3 is TGTGCCAGCAGCTTAGGGCACCTTAACACTGAAGCTTTCTTT. Encoded protein: CASSLGHLNTEAFF. Supplemented by reference TRBV7-9 and TRBJ1-1, the full variable domain reads DTGVSQNPRHKITKRGQNVTFRCDPISEHNRLYWYRQTLGQGPEFLTYFQNEAQLEKSRLLSDRFSAERPKGSFSTLEIQRTEQGDSAMYLCASSLGHLNTEAFFGQGTRLTVV.

The J gene is TRBJ1-2, the V gene TRBV4-3; the D is unclear. Germline lookup yields CDR1 LGHNA and CDR2 YSLEER. This CDR3 has 13 amino acids. Deletions cut 3 bases from V and 2 bases from J, with 7 bases between. As DNA, the CDR3 is TGCGCCAGCAGCCATCTGGGGAACTATGGCTACACCTTC. Its translation: CASSHLGNYGYTF.

CDR3 DNA: TGTGCCAGCAGTGGGGGGGCAGGGGATCAGCCCCAGCATTTT. As protein: CASSGGAGDQPQHF. The chain uses TRBV2 and TRBJ1-5; D perhaps matches TRBD1 (6 bases). V lost 4 bases, J lost 5 bases, and 12 bases lay in between. This CDR3 has 14 residues. CDR1 is SNHLY and CDR2 is FYNNEI in the germline V gene.